Below are 7 T cell receptor beta chains sequenced from a single sample in a study of CD8+ T cells in alopecia areata. The treatment: oral pan-JAK inhibitor, 5-10 mg twice daily. Extracted RNA was reverse transcribed into cDNA, the sequencing template. The repertoire was sequenced with immunoSEQ multiplex PCR; TCRdb's copy has only in-frame clones and lacks some. This table holds more than 200,000 clones, roughly three fifths found once. Here the sequenced sample was CD4+ T cells sorted from blood, taken at week 44, from a patient treated with tofacitinib. Source of these receptors: a human donor with alopecia areata.

V is TRBV6-1 and J is TRBJ1-3; D may be TRBD1 (5 bases). Germline-derived CDR1 and CDR2 are MNHNS and SASEGT. The CDR3 has 14 residues. With 3 bases removed from V and 4 bases from J, the gap between germline ends came to 10 bases. CDR3 residues: CASSDRGGGNTIYF. CDR3 bases: TGTGCCAGCAGTGATAGGGGAGGAGGAAACACCATATATTTT.

The chain is built from TRBV4-1 and TRBJ2-3; D is ambiguous. Germline assignment: CDR1 MGHRA and CDR2 YSYEKL. The CDR3 totals 14 residues. Trimming removed 1 base at V and 6 bases at J, with 11 bases between. The CDR3 coding sequence is TGCGCCAGCAGCCAAGTCGACCTAAAGGATACGCAGTATTTT. As protein: CASSQVDLKDTQYF.

The chain links TRBV11-2 to TRBJ1-1; TRBD1 agrees at 9 bases. The germline V gene has CDR1 SGHAT and CDR2 FQNNGV. Trimming at V came to 0 bases and at J to 7 bases, leaving 6 bases not matched to a gene. CDR3 length: 15 amino acids. CDR3 in amino acids: CASSLDRDRELEAFF. In DNA form, the CDR3 reads TGTGCCAGCAGCTTAGACCGGGACAGGGAACTTGAAGCTTTCTTT. Filled out from reference TRBV11-2 and TRBJ1-1, the complete variable domain reads EAGVAQSPRYKIIEKRQSVAFWCNPISGHATLYWYQQILGQGPKLLIQFQNNGVVDDSQLPKDRFSAERLKGVDSTLKIQPAKLEDSAVYLCASSLDRDRELEAFFGQGTRLTVV.

This clone has only a few counts. The rearrangement uses TRBV29-1 and TRBJ2-1; possibly TRBD1 for D (6 bases). This CDR3 is built from 11 residues. From germline, CDR1 is SQVTM and CDR2 ANQGSEA. Trimming removed 3 bases at V and 8 bases at J, with 8 bases between. Here the CDR3 reads CSVEGADEQFF. The CDR3 nucleotides read TGCAGCGTTGAGGGGGCCGATGAGCAGTTCTTC.

This clone was picked up one time. This chain joins TRBV19 and TRBJ2-2; weak D call: TRBD2 (5 bases). The CDR3 is 14 residues long. V was pared by 7 bases and J by 3 bases, with 12 bases between. Germline CDR1 LNHDA, CDR2 SQIVND (reference sequence). CDR3 sequence reads: CASKSSEDTGELFF. The CDR3 DNA follows: TGTGCCAGTAAGAGTTCGGAGGACACCGGGGAGCTGTTTTTT.

The rearrangement uses TRBV27 and TRBJ2-3; weak D call: TRBD1 (5 bases). The CDR3 length is 14 residues. V lost 8 bases to trimming and J lost 0 bases, with 12 bases between them. Germline V gives CDR1 MNHEY, CDR2 SMNVEV (reference sequence). The chain's CDR3 is CASATGPSTDTQYF. The CDR3 DNA sequence: TGTGCCAGCGCAACAGGTCCCAGCACAGATACGCAGTATTTT.

The chain uses TRBV4-3 and TRBJ1-2, with unresolved D. Trimming pared 4 bases from V and 8 bases from J, leaving 11 bases between. CDR1 is LGHNA and CDR2 is YSLEER in the germline V gene. This CDR3 spans 12 amino acids. Written as DNA, the CDR3 is TGCGCCAGCAGCCTCGAGAGAGGGGGCTACACCTTC. It translates to CASSLERGGYTF.